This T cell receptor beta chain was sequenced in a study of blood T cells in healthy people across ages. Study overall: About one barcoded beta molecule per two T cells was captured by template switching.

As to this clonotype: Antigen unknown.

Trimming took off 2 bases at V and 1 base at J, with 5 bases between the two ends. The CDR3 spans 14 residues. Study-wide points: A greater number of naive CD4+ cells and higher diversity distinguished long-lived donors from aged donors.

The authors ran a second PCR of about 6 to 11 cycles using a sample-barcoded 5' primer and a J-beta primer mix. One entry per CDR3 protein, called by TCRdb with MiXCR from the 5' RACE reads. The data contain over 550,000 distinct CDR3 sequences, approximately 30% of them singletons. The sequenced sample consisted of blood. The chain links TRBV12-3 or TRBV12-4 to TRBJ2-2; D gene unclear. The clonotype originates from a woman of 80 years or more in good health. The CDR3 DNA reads TGTGCCAGCAGTTTAACCCTGAACACCGGGGAGCTGTTTTTT. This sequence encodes CASSLTLNTGELFF.